The 22 T cell receptor beta chains below all came from one sample that was sequenced in a study of shared clonotypes between healthy human individuals. The repertoire was sequenced with immunoSEQ multiplex PCR; TCRdb's copy has only in-frame clones and lacks some. The sample has 450,000 to 500,000 clones; around 73% are singletons. Sequencing input: PBMCs. The receptors were sampled from a middle-aged woman in good health. Some clones in this sample may be carry-over from other donors' samples.

The CDR3: CASSLEGASNQPQHF. CDR3 coding DNA: TGTGCCAGCAGCTTAGAGGGGGCAAGTAATCAGCCCCAGCATTTT. This chain links TRBV7-2 with TRBJ1-5; 7 positions match TRBD1. Germline trimming cut 1 base from V and 4 bases from J; bases unmatched to any gene: 4. From germline, CDR1 is SGHTA and CDR2 FQGNSA. CDR3 length equals 15 residues.

This clone was picked up many times. The chain employs TRBV29-1 and TRBJ2-4; the match to TRBD1 covers 10 bases. Germline lookup yields CDR1 SQVTM and CDR2 ANQGSEA. The CDR3 loop spans 16 amino acids. Germline trimming cut 4 bases from V and 1 base from J; bases unmatched to any gene: 7. In nucleotides, the CDR3 is TGCAGCGTTGTCAGGGGACAGGGGACGGCCAAAAACATTCAGTACTTC. Its protein product is CSVVRGQGTAKNIQYF.

The genes are TRBV27 and TRBJ2-7; D possibly corresponds to TRBD1 (6 bases). This CDR3 spans 15 amino acids. Germline V CDR1 and CDR2: MNHEY, SMNVEV (reference sequence). Trimming took off 5 bases at V and 4 bases at J, with 18 bases between the two ends. The CDR3 region is CASSPSGTPDYEQYF. Here the CDR3 DNA reads TGTGCCAGCAGTCCCTCCGGGACACCGGATTACGAGCAGTACTTC.

The V gene is TRBV5-4, the J gene TRBJ2-1; 10 bases match TRBD2. The CDR3 is 14 residues long. Germline CDR1 SGHNT, CDR2 YYREEE (reference sequence). Germline trimming cut 0 bases from V and 14 bases from J; bases unmatched to any gene: 8. The CDR3 reads CASSLELAGKRKFF. The CDR3 bases are TGTGCCAGCAGCTTGGAACTAGCGGGGAAGAGGAAGTTCTTC.

V gene TRBV10-1 combines with J gene TRBJ1-1; D might be TRBD1 (6 bases). This CDR3 region has 12 residues. The V end lost 10 bases, the J end lost 1 base, and 10 bases lay between the germline ends. Germline CDR1 and CDR2: WNHNN and SYGVQD (reference sequence). The CDR3: CANRVPNTEAFF. The CDR3 DNA sequence: TGCGCCAACAGGGTCCCGAACACTGAAGCTTTCTTT.

The chain recombines TRBV28 with TRBJ1-6, with D tentatively TRBD1 (5 bases). CDR1 is MDHEN and CDR2 is SYDVKM in the germline V gene. Trimming took 7 bases from V and 6 from J, leaving 10 bases between them. The CDR3 consists of 13 residues. In DNA, the CDR3 is TGTGCCAGCAACCGGGACGGTAATTCACCCCTCCACTTT. This encodes CASNRDGNSPLHF.

This clone occurred a few times. The gene calls are TRBV2 and TRBJ2-3; 7 bases map to TRBD1. CDR1 is SNHLY, CDR2 FYNNEI, per germline. The trim removed 6 bases at V and 5 bases at J, leaving 14 bases unmatched. CDR3 length equals 16 residues. The CDR3 reads CASSPERGPGLDTQYF. In DNA form, the CDR3 reads TGTGCCAGCAGCCCCGAGAGGGGGCCGGGGTTAGATACGCAGTATTTT.

This sequence joins TRBV7-8 and TRBJ2-3; D is unresolved. The V end lost 2 bases, the J end lost 6 bases, and 9 bases lay between the germline ends. The germline CDR1 and CDR2 sequences are SGHVS and FQNEAQ. This CDR3 comprises 13 residues. The CDR3 sequence: CASSLLPDDTQYF. The CDR3 DNA sequence: TGTGCCAGCAGCTTACTTCCCGATGATACGCAGTATTTT.

This clone was counted at least ten times. This chain joins TRBV2 and TRBJ2-1; TRBD1 or TRBD2 may be the D gene (7 bases each). CDR1 and CDR2 (germline): SNHLY, FYNNEI. This CDR3 has 14 amino acids. The V gene lost 7 bases and the J gene lost 5 bases, with 15 bases spanning the gap. CDR3 loop: CASTPGGGDNEQFF. CDR3 nucleotide sequence: TGTGCCAGCACCCCAGGGGGAGGGGACAATGAGCAGTTCTTC.

V usage is TRBV19 and J usage is TRBJ2-1, with D maybe TRBD2 (6 bases). This CDR3 comprises 16 residues. V was cut by 6 bases and J by 7 bases, with 22 bases left in between. Germline V gives CDR1 LNHDA, CDR2 SQIVND (reference sequence). CDR3 nucleotide sequence: TGTGCCAGTAGCCAATCAGGCGGGATTGATCGAAATGAGCAGTTCTTC. It translates to CASSQSGGIDRNEQFF.

The chain carries TRBV4-2 and TRBJ2-5; TRBD1 matches at 9 bases. The CDR3 sequence is 16 residues long. Trimming removed 4 bases from V and 4 bases from J; junction bases left unmatched: 10. Looked up from germline, CDR1 is LGHNA and CDR2 is YNFKEQ. CDR3 in amino acids: CASSPHVGQGLETQYF. The CDR3 coding sequence is TGTGCCAGCAGCCCCCACGTTGGACAGGGGTTAGAGACCCAGTACTTC.

Turning to this clone: A read error is possible here, since a much larger clone lies one base away. Other DNA variants within this sample encode the same CDR3. The V call is TRBV28, the J call TRBJ2-2; 11 nucleotides line up with TRBD2. The V and J ends lost 5 bases and 7 bases, in that order; junction bases with no gene match: 6. The CDR3 spans 15 residues. Germline V CDR1 and CDR2: MDHEN, SYDVKM. CDR3 DNA: TGTGCCAGCAGTGTCCAGACTAGCGGGATCGGGGAGCTGTTTTTT. Translated: CASSVQTSGIGELFF.

The chain joins TRBV7-9 to TRBJ2-1; 8 nucleotides line up with TRBD2. Germline trimming cut 5 bases from V and 7 bases from J; bases unmatched to any gene: 13. The CDR3 has 16 amino acids. CDR1 and CDR2 from the germline V gene are SEHNR and FQNEAQ (reference sequence). CDR3: CASSPRAGEGGNEQFF. DNA for the CDR3: TGTGCCAGCAGCCCGAGAGCGGGAGAGGGGGGGAATGAGCAGTTCTTC.

This clone occurred once. The sample contains more than one DNA sequence encoding this CDR3. The CDR3 loop is CASSLVPTGELFF. The DNA of the CDR3 is TGCGCCAGCAGCTTGGTTCCCACCGGGGAGCTGTTTTTT. This sequence joins TRBV5-1 and TRBJ2-2, with D unclear. CDR1 is SGHRS and CDR2 is YFSETQ in the germline V gene. V dropped 0 bases and J dropped 4 bases, with 4 bases sitting between them. The CDR3 runs 13 residues.

The chain combines TRBV7-3 with TRBJ2-1; possible D gene TRBD1, 6 bases. The CDR3 is 14 amino acids. Per germline, CDR1 SGHTA and CDR2 FQGTGA. V shed 5 bases and J shed 2 bases, with 10 bases lying between them. The CDR3 DNA reads TGTGCCAGCAGCCCCGGGACAACCTACAATGAGCAGTTCTTC. Amino acid sequence: CASSPGTTYNEQFF.

The chain uses TRBV30 and TRBJ2-1; D ambiguous. The germline V and J ends were trimmed by 0 bases and 5 bases, with 8 bases remaining between them. CDR1 GTSNPN and CDR2 SVGIG come from the germline V gene (reference sequence). The CDR3 length is 13 residues. The CDR3 coding sequence is TGTGCCTGGAGTGTACGAGCTAACAATGAGCAGTTCTTC. It codes for CAWSVRANNEQFF.

The table lists this clone with a few counts. The chain couples TRBV21-1 to TRBJ1-1; the table names TRBD1, a call not compared with the DNA. TRBV21-1 is a pseudogene segment. CDR3 length: 11 residues. CDR3 region: CATPGATEAFF. In DNA form, the CDR3 reads TGTGCCACCCCAGGGGCCACTGAAGCTTTCTTT.

CDR3 in amino acids: CASSGEGGDTIYF. CDR3 DNA: TGTGCCAGCAGTGGAGAAGGGGGTGACACCATATATTTT. The V call is TRBV6-1, the J call TRBJ1-3; D may be TRBD1 (6 bases). The CDR3 loop spans 13 amino acids. Germline lookup yields CDR1 MNHNS and CDR2 SASEGT. V lost 4 bases to trimming and J lost 8 bases, with 12 bases between them.

The rearrangement uses TRBV25-1 and TRBJ2-1, with 9 nucleotides matching TRBD1. The CDR3 contains 13 residues. The V segment lost 9 bases and the J segment 6 bases; nucleotides outside the gene matches: 6. The germline V gene has CDR1 MGHDK and CDR2 SYGVNS. The CDR3 here is CARRGQGGNEQFF. CDR3 in DNA: TGTGCCAGGCGGGGACAGGGCGGCAATGAGCAGTTCTTC.

The chain has TRBV6-5 and TRBJ1-3, with a possible D match to TRBD1 (5 bases). V was trimmed by 0 bases and J by 4 bases, leaving 10 bases between them. Germline values: CDR1 MNHEY, CDR2 SVGAGI. This CDR3 region has 15 residues. CDR3 sequence reads: CASSYSPGQGNTIYF. The CDR3 DNA reads as TGTGCCAGCAGTTACTCGCCAGGGCAGGGAAACACCATATATTTT.

The genes are TRBV7-2 and TRBJ2-5; D is possibly TRBD2 (6 bases). The CDR3 covers 11 residues. Germline assignment: CDR1 SGHTA and CDR2 FQGNSA. V was cut by 5 bases and J by 7 bases, with 8 bases left in between. This CDR3 is CASSLGGTQYF. In DNA, the CDR3 is TGTGCCAGCAGCCTGGGGGGGACCCAGTACTTC.

The rearrangement links TRBV9 to TRBJ2-7, with TRBD1 matching over 8 bases. Germline V gene lookup returns CDR1 SGDLS and CDR2 YYNGEE. V lost 2 bases to trimming and J lost 3 bases; unmatched junction nucleotides: 4. The CDR3 totals 14 residues. The CDR3 DNA reads as TGTGCCAGCAGCGTCGGGACAGGTCACTACGAGCAGTACTTC. This sequence encodes CASSVGTGHYEQYF.